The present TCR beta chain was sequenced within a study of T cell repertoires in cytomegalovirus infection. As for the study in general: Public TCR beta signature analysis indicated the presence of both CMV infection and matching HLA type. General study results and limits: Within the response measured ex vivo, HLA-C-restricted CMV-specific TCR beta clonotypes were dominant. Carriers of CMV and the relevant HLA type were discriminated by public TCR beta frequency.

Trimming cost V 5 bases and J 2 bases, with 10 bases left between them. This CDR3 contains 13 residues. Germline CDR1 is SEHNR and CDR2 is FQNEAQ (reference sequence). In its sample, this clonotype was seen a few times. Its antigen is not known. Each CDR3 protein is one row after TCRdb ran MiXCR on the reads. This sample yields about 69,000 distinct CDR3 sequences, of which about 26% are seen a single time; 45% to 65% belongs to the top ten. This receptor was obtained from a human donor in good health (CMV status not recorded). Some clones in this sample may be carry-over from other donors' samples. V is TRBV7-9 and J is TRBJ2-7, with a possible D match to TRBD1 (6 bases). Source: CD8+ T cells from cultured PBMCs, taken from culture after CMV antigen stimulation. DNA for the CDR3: TGTGCCAGCAGCCCGGACAGCACCTACGAGCAGTACTTC. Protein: CASSPDSTYEQYF.